The next 26 T cell receptor beta chains were all read from a single sample in a study of blood T cell repertoires in COVID-19. Using immunoSEQ multiplex PCR, the repertoire was profiled, and TCRdb retains in-frame clones only, with some absent. Seen here are about 80,000 clones, roughly 82% observed once, and the top ten hold approximately 12%. The source material was peripheral blood. The receptors derive from a man older than 75 with acute or convalescent COVID-19.

This clone has just one count. The genes are TRBV7-2 and TRBJ2-7; 10 nucleotides match TRBD1. V was clipped by 5 bases and J by 4 bases; unmatched bases: 8. Germline V gene sequence: CDR1 SGHTA, CDR2 FQGNSA. CDR3 length: 15 amino acids. The CDR3 DNA sequence: TGTGCCAGCAGCGCCACCCAGGGACAGGGGTACGAGCAGTACTTC. Translated: CASSATQGQGYEQYF.

V gene TRBV7-6 combines with J gene TRBJ1-1; no clear D gene. The CDR3 extends over 13 amino acids. Germline lookup yields CDR1 SGHVS and CDR2 FNYEAQ. V was clipped by 5 bases and J by 1 base, with 8 bases between them. The CDR3 sequence is CASSPRRNTEAFF. The DNA of the CDR3 is TGTGCCAGCAGCCCTAGGAGGAACACTGAAGCTTTCTTT.

This chain uses TRBV2 with TRBJ2-7; D is perhaps TRBD1 (5 bases). V dropped 2 bases and J dropped 1 base, with 18 bases sitting between them. The CDR3 totals 17 residues. The germline CDR1 and CDR2 sequences are SNHLY and FYNNEI. The CDR3 DNA is TGTGCCAGCAGTGAAATCGTTTTCCCGGACAAGTCCTACGAGCAGTACTTC. As protein: CASSEIVFPDKSYEQYF.

The rearrangement joins TRBV5-6 to TRBJ2-7; D is unresolved. Trimming left V 3 bases short and J 6 bases short, with 10 bases between. This CDR3 has 12 residues. Germline assignment: CDR1 SGHDT and CDR2 YYEEEE. CDR3 coding DNA: TGTGCCAGCAGCTCCCAGTTTTCCGAGCAGTACTTC. This encodes CASSSQFSEQYF.

The chain links TRBV5-1 to TRBJ1-5; 10 bases map to TRBD1. V lost 2 bases, J lost 2 bases, and 1 base stayed unmatched. Germline-derived CDR1 and CDR2 are SGHRS and YFSETQ. This CDR3 region has 15 residues. This CDR3 reads CASSLGTGGNQPQHF. The CDR3 DNA reads TGCGCCAGCAGCTTAGGGACAGGGGGCAATCAGCCCCAGCATTTT.

This chain links TRBV5-4 with TRBJ2-3; TRBD2 might be the D (6 bases). Trimming pared 4 bases from V and 5 bases from J, leaving 17 bases between. CDR1 is SGHNT and CDR2 is YYREEE in the germline V gene (reference sequence). CDR3 length: 15 residues. CDR3 sequence: CASSLAGQGGDTQYF. The CDR3 coding sequence is TGTGCCAGCAGCCTAGCCGGGCAGGGAGGAGATACGCAGTATTTT.

This sequence joins TRBV10-3 and TRBJ1-1, with D hard to call. Between the trimmed V and J ends, which lost 0 bases and 10 bases, there was a span of 6 bases. The length of the CDR3 is 11 residues. CDR1 is ENHRY, CDR2 SYGVKD, per germline. CDR3: CAISESSGAFF. The CDR3 nucleotides read TGTGCCATCAGTGAGTCGAGTGGAGCTTTCTTT.

The rearrangement links TRBV29-1 to TRBJ1-6, with D possibly matching TRBD1 (5 bases). CDR1 and CDR2 (germline): SQVTM, ANQGSEA. V was pared by 6 bases and J by 7 bases, with 13 bases between. CDR3 length: 13 amino acids. The CDR3 DNA sequence: TGCAGCGTCGCACAGGATGGAAATTCACCCCTCCACTTT. This sequence encodes CSVAQDGNSPLHF.

This clone has a handful of counts. The J gene is TRBJ1-3, the V gene TRBV30; D unresolved. V was pared by 2 bases and J by 0 bases, with 14 bases between. The CDR3 has 16 amino acids. Germline CDR1 and CDR2: GTSNPN and SVGIG (reference sequence). Written as DNA, the CDR3 is TGTGCCTGGAGTACGGGAATTCCGGTCTCTGGAAACACCATATATTTT. This translates into CAWSTGIPVSGNTIYF.

V usage is TRBV7-6 and J usage is TRBJ2-5; possible D gene TRBD2, 6 bases. V was shortened by 4 bases and J by 4 bases, with 19 bases between the two germline ends. CDR1 SGHVS and CDR2 FNYEAQ come from the germline V gene. The CDR3 is 16 residues long. The CDR3 region is CASSSGDRALGETQYF. Written as DNA, the CDR3 is TGTGCCAGCAGCTCGGGAGACAGAGCGTTGGGAGAGACCCAGTACTTC.

V is TRBV30 and J is TRBJ1-1; D is uncertain. Trimming stripped 5 bases from V and 1 base from J, with 14 bases between. Germline values: CDR1 GTSNPN, CDR2 SVGIG (reference sequence). The CDR3 has 14 residues. The CDR3 region has the DNA TGTGCCTGGTCAGGCGGGCAGAGGAACACTGAAGCTTTCTTT. Its translation: CAWSGGQRNTEAFF.

The chain uses TRBV10-3 and TRBJ1-2; 11 nucleotides align to TRBD1. The CDR3 is 14 amino acids. Germline V lookup: CDR1 ENHRY, CDR2 SYGVKD. J gave up 2 bases and V 4 bases, and 0 bases lay outside the gene matches. The CDR3 nucleotides are TGTGCCATCAGTGGGGACAGGGGGAACTATGGCTACACCTTC. Residues: CAISGDRGNYGYTF.

The chain combines TRBV5-8 with TRBJ1-1; D gene uncertain. Per germline, CDR1 SGHTS and CDR2 YDEGEE. Trimming stripped 4 bases from V and 2 bases from J, with 12 bases between. The CDR3 is made up of 14 amino acids. Here the CDR3 DNA reads TGTGCCAGCAGCCTTGGACTTTCCAACACTGAAGCTTTCTTT. Its translation: CASSLGLSNTEAFF.

The gene calls are TRBV9 and TRBJ2-7; D possibly corresponds to TRBD1 (6 bases). The V end was cut by 0 bases, the J end by 1 base, with 14 bases between. Looked up from germline, CDR1 is SGDLS and CDR2 is YYNGEE. The length of the CDR3 is 16 residues. The CDR3 reads CASSVARAGDSYEQYF. The CDR3 DNA reads as TGTGCCAGCAGCGTAGCTAGGGCAGGGGATTCCTACGAGCAGTACTTC.

V is TRBV18 and J is TRBJ1-6; D not certain. This CDR3 is built from 17 residues. V was pared by 2 bases and J by 3 bases, with 14 bases between. CDR1 is KGHSH and CDR2 is LQKENI in the germline V gene. CDR3 in DNA: TGTGCCAGCTCACCAAAGGAGGGCGACCGCTATAATTCACCCCTCCACTTT. It yields the protein CASSPKEGDRYNSPLHF. Complete variable domain (other parts from reference TRBV18 and TRBJ1-6): NAGVMQNPRHLVRRRGQEARLRCSPMKGHSHVYWYRQLPEEGLKFMVYLQKENIIDESGMPKERFSAEFPKEGPSILRIQQVVRGDSAAYFCASSPKEGDRYNSPLHFGNGTRLTVT.

The V and J genes are TRBV6-5 and TRBJ1-5, with 7 bases identical to TRBD1. Unmatched junction bases numbered 8, after V lost 8 bases and J lost 4 bases. From germline, CDR1 is MNHEY and CDR2 SVGAGI. The CDR3 length is 14 residues. CDR3: CASVVDRDNQPQHF. In DNA form, the CDR3 reads TGTGCCAGCGTCGTCGACAGGGATAATCAGCCCCAGCATTTT.

This rearrangement joins TRBV9 to TRBJ2-5; the match to TRBD2 covers 8 bases. V shed 4 bases, J shed 5 bases, and the junction held 7 bases outside the gene matches. CDR3 length equals 14 residues. Per germline, CDR1 SGDLS and CDR2 YYNGEE. CDR3 sequence: CASSPRLAMETQYF. CDR3 bases: TGTGCCAGCAGCCCTCGACTAGCGATGGAGACCCAGTACTTC.

This chain links TRBV3-1 (or the pseudogene TRBV3-2) with TRBJ2-5; 10 bases fit TRBD2. CDR3 length: 15 amino acids. With V trimmed by 6 bases and J by 2 bases, 6 bases remained unmatched. Germline V gene sequence: CDR1 LGHDT, CDR2 YNNKEL (reference sequence). CDR3 bases: TGTGCCAGCAGGCCCGAGCGGGGGGGGCAAGAGACCCAGTACTTC. Amino acids: CASRPERGGQETQYF.

The J gene is TRBJ1-2, the V gene TRBV5-1; D is possibly TRBD1 (5 bases). Trimming removed 1 base from V and 3 bases from J, with 10 bases in between. The germline CDR1 and CDR2 sequences are SGHRS and YFSETQ. The CDR3 is 14 amino acids. Here the CDR3 DNA reads TGCGCCAGCAGCTTGAATACGGGGGACTATGGCTACACCTTC. Protein product: CASSLNTGDYGYTF.

The chain has TRBV9 and TRBJ2-7; D is unclear. Trimming removed 6 bases from V and 2 bases from J, with 12 bases in between. This CDR3 region has 13 residues. Looked up from germline, CDR1 is SGDLS and CDR2 is YYNGEE. CDR3 amino acids: CASNSGTTYEQYF. The CDR3 DNA sequence: TGTGCCAGCAATTCCGGCACTACCTACGAGCAGTACTTC.

The J gene is TRBJ2-1, the V gene TRBV18; TRBD2 might be the D (5 bases). CDR1 and CDR2 from the germline V gene are KGHSH and LQKENI. The V and J ends lost 2 bases and 4 bases respectively, with 15 bases between them. This CDR3 spans 16 amino acids. As DNA, the CDR3 is TGTGCCAGCTCACCAAATCGGCTAGCTCTGTACAATGAGCAGTTCTTC. The encoded protein is CASSPNRLALYNEQFF.

The chain employs TRBV6-6 and TRBJ2-3; D gene ambiguous. The CDR3 is 15 residues long. Trimming removed 1 base from V and 1 base from J, with 9 bases in between. Germline V gene lookup returns CDR1 MNHNY and CDR2 SVGAGI (reference sequence). The chain's CDR3 is CASSYLQIRTDTQYF. The DNA for the CDR3 is TGTGCCAGCAGTTACTTACAAATTCGCACAGATACGCAGTATTTT.

The chain is built from TRBV2 and TRBJ1-2; D might be TRBD1 (5 bases). The CDR3 is made up of 12 amino acids. The germline gives CDR1 SNHLY, CDR2 FYNNEI. Trimming took 4 bases from V and 4 from J, leaving 7 bases between them. The CDR3 is CASSVRGYGYTF. Here the CDR3 DNA reads TGTGCCAGCAGTGTTAGGGGCTATGGCTACACCTTC.

The chain links TRBV4-1 to TRBJ2-2; D not resolved. Germline CDR1 and CDR2: MGHRA and YSYEKL. Trimming left V 1 base short and J 7 bases short, with 13 bases between. This CDR3 has 15 amino acids. CDR3 in amino acids: CASSQVSPTGGELFF. The DNA of the CDR3 is TGCGCCAGCAGCCAAGTGAGCCCCACCGGCGGGGAGCTGTTTTTT.

The chain recombines TRBV5-1 with TRBJ2-3, with D possibly being TRBD2 (5 bases). V was clipped by 3 bases and J by 2 bases, with 7 bases between them. The CDR3 totals 13 residues. The germline V gene has CDR1 SGHRS and CDR2 YFSETQ. CDR3 sequence reads: CASSWTSTDTQYF. The CDR3 DNA follows: TGCGCCAGCAGCTGGACTTCCACAGATACGCAGTATTTT.

This rearrangement joins TRBV5-4 to TRBJ2-3; D is uncertain. Looked up from germline, CDR1 is SGHNT and CDR2 is YYREEE (reference sequence). With 4 bases removed from V and 1 base from J, the gap between germline ends came to 7 bases. The length of the CDR3 is 13 residues. The CDR3 loop reads CASSRRGTDTQYF. The CDR3 nucleotides read TGTGCCAGCAGCCGACGGGGCACAGATACGCAGTATTTT.